The 4 T cell receptor beta chains given below trace back to one sample, sequenced in a study of beta chain features in type 1 diabetes. General observations from the study: TCRB CDR3s from Type 1 diabetes patients were moderately but significantly shorter in all four CD4+ subsets.

No cognate antigen is known for these TCRs. Isolated RNA was reverse transcribed in full, so expressed TCRB transcripts were sequenced. Assay: immunoSEQ multiplex PCR; the TCRdb copy retains only in-frame clones and omits some. The sample contains 300,000 to 350,000 clones, roughly 8.8% of which appear only once. Material for sequencing was central memory CD4+ T cells from blood. The receptor set was obtained from a young man with type 1 diabetes.

This clone has more than one count but fewer than ten. A read error may account for a junction end that differs from germline. The V call is TRBV5-1, the J call TRBJ2-1; 7 bases match TRBD1. The CDR3 runs 14 residues. Germline assignment: CDR1 SGHRS and CDR2 YFSETQ. CDR3 in amino acids: CASSFLGGSNGQFF. Here the CDR3 DNA reads TGCGCCAGCAGCTTTTTAGGGGGCTCTAATGGGCAGTTCTTC.

This clone was detected a few times. The chain joins TRBV10-2 to TRBJ1-5; TRBD1 is a possible D gene (6 bases). Trimming pared 7 bases from V and 6 bases from J, leaving 16 bases between. The CDR3 extends over 14 amino acids. Germline CDR1 and CDR2: WSHSY and SAAADI. The CDR3 reads CASKGGVGGQPQHF. CDR3 coding DNA: TGCGCCAGCAAAGGTGGAGTAGGGGGTCAGCCCCAGCATTTT.

This chain joins TRBV4-1 and TRBJ1-2; a weak D match, TRBD1 (5 bases). V shed 0 bases and J shed 1 base, with 12 bases lying between them. This CDR3 spans 16 amino acids. Germline V gene data show CDR1 as MGHRA and CDR2 as YSYEKL. The CDR3 nucleotides read TGCGCCAGCAGCCAAGAAGTGAGGGGAAATAACTATGGCTACACCTTC. Translating it yields CASSQEVRGNNYGYTF.

This clone has only a few counts. The chain combines TRBV5-6 with TRBJ2-3; 7 positions match TRBD2. Germline V gene sequence: CDR1 SGHDT, CDR2 YYEEEE. This CDR3 spans 15 amino acids. V dropped 0 bases and J dropped 3; count of bases not matched to a gene: 4. CDR3 in amino acids: CASSLGTRRTDTQYF. CDR3 sequence (DNA): TGTGCCAGCAGCTTGGGGACTAGAAGAACAGATACGCAGTATTTT.